This is a list of T cell receptor beta chains from one sample in a study of blood T cell repertoires in COVID-19. The table came from immunoSEQ multiplex PCR; TCRdb's copy has only in-frame clones and leaves some out. Among 290,000 or so clones listed, 85% were seen once. The sample comprised peripheral blood. The receptor set was obtained from a man in his forties or fifties with active or convalescent COVID-19. The CDR3 runs from the conserved cysteine through the conserved F or W. D genes are given only for firm matches.

d_gene	v_gene	CDR3aa
TRBD1	TRBV6-2/TRBV6-3	CASSQRTGLNYGYTF
-	TRBV10-2	CASSEPAGNTIYF
-	TRBV6-5	CASSSTVAGKLFF
TRBD2	TRBV5-1	CASSSLAVGPYNEQFF
-	TRBV7-2	CASSLAGQYMNTEAFF
TRBD2	TRBV19	CASSPAGGPYEQYF
-	TRBV7-2	CASSHRGGPRTDTQYF
-	TRBV27	CASRKQGAHYGYTF
TRBD2	TRBV7-2	CASSSSGSTYNEQFF
-	TRBV7-6	CASSPAYEQYF
-	TRBV5-4	CASSFGGGNYGYTF
TRBD2	TRBV28	CASSLGRVGADTQYF
-	TRBV27	CASSLRTALNTEAFF
TRBD2	TRBV7-6	CASSLVLGGYEQYF
TRBD1	TRBV12-5	CASGLAGGTGGSGANVLTF
TRBD2	TRBV18	CASSPRIAGSSYEQYF
-	TRBV4-2	CASSPISGNEKLFF
TRBD2	TRBV24-1	CATSVNSGITDTQYF
TRBD2	TRBV29-1	CSVEGLAAYNEQFF
-	TRBV6-5	CASSPPGGVGPQHF
TRBD1	TRBV19	CASSIVPGQGYNEQFF
-	TRBV5-1	CASSPHPRTGYNEQFF
TRBD1	TRBV30	CAWRQGGSTGELFF
-	TRBV18	CASSPRGRQALYEQYF
TRBD1	TRBV5-1	CASSASGQGYGYTF
-	TRBV5-6	CASSIREEGEKLFF
TRBD1	TRBV7-3	CASSPTGSGELFF
-	TRBV25-1	CASSEWGEAGELFF
-	TRBV24-1	CATATGIFTDTQYF
-	TRBV14	CASSEIGRGVGELFF
TRBD2	TRBV7-3	CASSPQLIMREGSNNEQFF
TRBD1	TRBV30	CAWSKGASEKLFF
-	TRBV6-1	CASSEVPTGYTEAFF
TRBD2	TRBV28	CASSLWAGGSHEQFF
TRBD1	TRBV6-1	CASSVHGMDRGNEQYF
-	TRBV29-1	CSGVQGRLNTEAFF
-	TRBV4-1	CASSPLGQSGNTIYF
TRBD1	TRBV7-9	CASSYDRGLGNTIYF
-	TRBV12-5	CASAPRDTKYQPQHF
-	TRBV4-2	CASSQGPADTQYF
-	TRBV6-5	CASSYDRKNIQYF
TRBD2	TRBV18	CASSPPGLAGADTQYF
-	TRBV7-8	CASSSQNVRRGGRGYTF
-	TRBV19	CASSLTVNQPQHF
-	TRBV30	CAWSPLGLMNTEAFF
-	TRBV5-6	CASSLGVTAYEQYF
-	TRBV10-2	CASSAPTATEAFF
TRBD1	TRBV10-3	CAITPTGDGYTF
-	TRBV28	CASRTPVLNTEAFF
TRBD2	TRBV7-3	CASSTRPLAGAYNEQFF